What follows describes a single TCR beta chain. Survey-level TCR beta sequencing used the immunoSEQ assay. Sequencing was performed with immunoSEQ multiplex PCR; in TCRdb, only in-frame clones are kept and a portion is missing. This repertoire shows 60,000 to 75,000 clones, 80% to 95% found once; its top ten account for roughly 4.5%. Germline V gene sequence: CDR1 SGHDT, CDR2 YYEEEE. The V end lost 4 bases, the J end lost 0 bases, and 13 bases lay between the germline ends. The CDR3 covers 16 residues. The receptor was isolated from a man aged 40-49 years with rheumatoid arthritis. The sequencing sample was made of PBMCs. V usage is TRBV5-6 and J usage is TRBJ1-4; TRBD1 is a possible D gene (5 bases). For the CDR3, the DNA is TGTGCCAGCAGCGGAGGGACCGCTACAACTAATGAAAAACTGTTTTTT. As protein: CASSGGTATTNEKLFF.